The clone carrying this TCR beta chain was seen at least ten times. The antigen remains unidentified. V was cut by 3 bases and J by 6 bases, with 12 bases left in between. In germline, CDR1 is SGHRS, CDR2 YFSETQ. The CDR3 is 13 amino acids. This entry comes from a study of CD8+CD57+ T cells in acquired aplastic anemia. In the study overall: An average of roughly 2.9 ug of DNA was obtained from sorted CD4+ and CD8+ cells.

The study's findings and limits: Patients showed no significant difference from controls in CD8+ Simpson's diversity.

Using genomic DNA as the template, TCR beta VDJ and CDR3 profiling was carried out. TCRdb redid the calling of the reads with MiXCR, one entry per CDR3 protein. The sample gives 95,000 to 150,000 distinct CDR3 sequences, almost 40% of which show up once; under 3% is in the top ten. For sequencing, patients were chosen who had shown expansion of CD8+CD57+ cells by flow cytometry. The diagnosis in all patients was severe acquired aplastic anemia. When blood sampling took place, the patients had received no therapy. This clonotype originated in a human donor with aplastic anemia. Sequenced material: sorted CD4+, CD8+, or CD8+CD57+ T cells (not recorded which) from PBMCs. The chain has TRBV5-1 and TRBJ1-2; possibly TRBD1 for D (5 bases). For the CDR3, the DNA is TGCGCCAGCAGCTCGGAGGGGATACATGGCTACACCTTC. It specifies CASSSEGIHGYTF. The full variable domain, with the rest looked up from reference TRBV5-1 and TRBJ1-2, is KAGVTQTPRYLIKTRGQQVTLSCSPISGHRSVSWYQQTPGQGLQFLFEYFSETQRNKGNFPGRFSGRQFSNSRSEMNVSTLELGDSALYLCASSSEGIHGYTFGSGTRLTVV.